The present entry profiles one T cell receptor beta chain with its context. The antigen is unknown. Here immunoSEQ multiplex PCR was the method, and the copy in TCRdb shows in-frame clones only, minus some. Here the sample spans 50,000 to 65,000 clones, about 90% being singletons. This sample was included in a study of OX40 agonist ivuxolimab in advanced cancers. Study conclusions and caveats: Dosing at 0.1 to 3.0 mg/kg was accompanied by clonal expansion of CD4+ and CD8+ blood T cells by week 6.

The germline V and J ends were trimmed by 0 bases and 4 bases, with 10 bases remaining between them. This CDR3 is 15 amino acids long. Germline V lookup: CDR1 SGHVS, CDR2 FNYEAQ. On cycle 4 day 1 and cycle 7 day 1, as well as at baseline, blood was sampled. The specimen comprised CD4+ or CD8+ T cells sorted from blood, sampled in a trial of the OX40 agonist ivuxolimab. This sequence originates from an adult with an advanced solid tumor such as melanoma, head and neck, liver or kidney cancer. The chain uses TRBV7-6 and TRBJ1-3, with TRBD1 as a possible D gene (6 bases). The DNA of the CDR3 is TGTGCCAGCAGCTTAGCGGGGGCCGGGGGAAACACCATATATTTT. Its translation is CASSLAGAGGNTIYF. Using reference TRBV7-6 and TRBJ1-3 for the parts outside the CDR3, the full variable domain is GAGVSQSPRYKVTKRGQDVALRCDPISGHVSLYWYRQALGQGPEFLTYFNYEAQQDKSGLPNDRFSAERPEGSISTLTIQRTEQRDSAMYRCASSLAGAGGNTIYFGEGSWLTVV.